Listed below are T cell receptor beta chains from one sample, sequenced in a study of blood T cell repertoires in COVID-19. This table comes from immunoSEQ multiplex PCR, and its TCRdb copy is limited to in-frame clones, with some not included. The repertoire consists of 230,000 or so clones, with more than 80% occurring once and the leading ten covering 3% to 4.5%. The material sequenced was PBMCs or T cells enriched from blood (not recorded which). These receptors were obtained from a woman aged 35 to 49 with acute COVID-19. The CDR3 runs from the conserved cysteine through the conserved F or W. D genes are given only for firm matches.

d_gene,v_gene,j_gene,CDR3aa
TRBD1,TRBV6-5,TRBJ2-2,CASSYIGQGYTGELFF
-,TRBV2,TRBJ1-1,CASSDRVTEAFF
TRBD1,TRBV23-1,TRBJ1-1,CASRNSGTGVLNTEAFF
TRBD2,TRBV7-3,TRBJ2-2,CASSSGLAGVGTGELFF
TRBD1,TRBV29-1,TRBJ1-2,CSGILTGGNYGYTF
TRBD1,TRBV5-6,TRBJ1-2,CASSLGGQAYGYTF
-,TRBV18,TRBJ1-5,CASSPGGDSPPQHF
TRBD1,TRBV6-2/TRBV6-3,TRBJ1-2,CASSLLTPGTGSDGYTF
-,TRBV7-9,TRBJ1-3,CASSPQGSGNTIYF
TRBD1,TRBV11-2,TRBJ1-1,CASSSSGTVLNTEAFF
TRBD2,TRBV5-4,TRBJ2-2,CASSPGGVNTGELFF
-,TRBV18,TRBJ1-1,CASSTRQKVGTEAFF